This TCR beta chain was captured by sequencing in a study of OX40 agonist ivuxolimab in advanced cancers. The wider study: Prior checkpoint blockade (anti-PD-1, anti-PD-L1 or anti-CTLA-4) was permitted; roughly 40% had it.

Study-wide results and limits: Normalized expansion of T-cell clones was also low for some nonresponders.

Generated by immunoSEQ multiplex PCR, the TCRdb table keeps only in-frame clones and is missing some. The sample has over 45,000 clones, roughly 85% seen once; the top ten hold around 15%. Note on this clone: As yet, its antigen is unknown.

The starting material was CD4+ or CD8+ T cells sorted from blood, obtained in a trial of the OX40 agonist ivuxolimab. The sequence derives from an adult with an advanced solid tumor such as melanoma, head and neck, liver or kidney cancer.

The CDR3, as DNA: TGTGCCAGCAGCTTAACGGGACAGGTCAATGAAGCTTTCTTT. It specifies CASSLTGQVNEAFF. The rearrangement links TRBV7-2 to TRBJ1-1; 8 positions agree with TRBD1. There are 14 residues in the CDR3. J lost 7 bases, V lost 2 bases, and 6 bases had no gene match. Germline-derived CDR1 and CDR2 are SGHTA and FQGNSA.